Shown below are 27 T cell receptor beta chains from a single sample sequenced in a study of patients and donors after allogeneic stem cell transplantation. TCRdb used MiXCR to reprocess the RT-PCR reads, holding one entry per CDR3 protein. The sample yields about 150,000 distinct CDR3 sequences, approximately 35% seen once. The sequencing sample was made of blood, either unsorted or a sorted T cell fraction (not recorded which). The receptors come from a human donor who was either an allogeneic HSCT recipient or a stem cell or donor lymphocyte infusion donor (not recorded which). It is not recorded whose cells these are; they may come from a transplant donor.

The count of this clonotype is one. The chain is built from TRBV7-9 and TRBJ2-5, with 11 positions matching TRBD2. Germline CDR1 is SEHNR and CDR2 is FQNEAQ (reference sequence). Losses at the gene ends were 3 bases for V and 4 bases for J; bases not matched to a gene: 13. This CDR3 is 18 amino acids long. The CDR3, as DNA: TGTGCCAGCAGCTTGCCTAGCGGGGGGCCCGATCTGGGAGAGACCCAGTACTTC. As protein: CASSLPSGGPDLGETQYF.

CDR3 bases: TGTGCCAGCAGTGATCCAAAGGGGGGGTATTCCTACAATGAGCAGTTCTTC. It yields the protein CASSDPKGGYSYNEQFF. V usage is TRBV6-5 and J usage is TRBJ2-1, with D perhaps TRBD2 (7 bases). This CDR3 region has 17 residues. CDR1 and CDR2 from the germline V gene are MNHEY and SVGAGI. The V end lost 5 bases, the J end lost 1 base, and 18 bases lay between the germline ends.

This clonotype was counted only a few times. The chain employs TRBV5-1 and TRBJ2-1; D possibly matches TRBD1 or TRBD2 (6 bases each). CDR3 length: 15 amino acids. Trimming took off 4 bases at V and 10 bases at J, with 21 bases between the two ends. Germline loops: CDR1 SGHRS, CDR2 YFSETQ. The CDR3 here is CASSKPPSWRGEQFF. CDR3 sequence (DNA): TGCGCCAGCAGCAAACCCCCCTCCTGGAGGGGGGAGCAGTTCTTC.

This clonotype was counted only a few times. The V and J genes are TRBV10-3 and TRBJ2-5; 12 bases map to TRBD2. The trim removed 0 bases at V and 4 bases at J, leaving 3 bases unmatched. Looked up from germline, CDR1 is ENHRY and CDR2 is SYGVKD. CDR3 length: 16 amino acids. CDR3 sequence (DNA): TGTGCCATCAGTGAGTCGTTGGGACTAGCGGGAGAGACCCAGTACTTC. Residues: CAISESLGLAGETQYF.

J is TRBJ2-7 and V is TRBV6-6; D gene ambiguous. V lost 7 bases, J lost 5 bases, and 15 bases lay in between. Germline V CDR1 and CDR2: MNHNY, SVGAGI (reference sequence). CDR3 length equals 13 residues. The CDR3 loop reads CASTDYSTHEQYV. The CDR3 DNA reads as TGTGCCAGCACCGATTACTCCACGCACGAGCAGTACGTC.

This clonotype was seen a handful of times. The chain combines TRBV28 with TRBJ2-7; 8 bases are shared with TRBD1. V trimming: 10 bases; J trimming: 6 bases; junction bases outside the gene matches: 14. The CDR3 length is 14 residues. Germline CDR1 reads MDHEN; CDR2 reads SYDVKM. CDR3 nucleotide sequence: TGTGCCACGTGGCCCGGACAGGGTGTAGGCGAGCAGTACGTC. Residues: CATWPGQGVGEQYV.

The chain joins TRBV6-6 to TRBJ1-4; D possibly corresponds to TRBD1 (6 bases). This CDR3 contains 14 residues. Between the trimmed V and J ends, which lost 2 bases and 5 bases, there was a span of 9 bases. Per the germline V gene, CDR1 is MNHNY and CDR2 is SVGAGI (reference sequence). The CDR3 sequence is CASSYGQGNEKLFF. The CDR3 DNA reads TGTGCCAGCAGTTACGGGCAGGGGAATGAAAAACTGTTTTTT.

This chain joins TRBV11-2 and TRBJ2-7; the D call may be TRBD1 or TRBD2 (5 bases each). Germline V gene data show CDR1 as SGHAT and CDR2 as FQNNGV. The CDR3 runs 13 residues. The V end was cut by 2 bases, the J end by 6 bases, with 11 bases between. CDR3 amino acids: CASSLFSGLEQYV. For the CDR3, the DNA is TGTGCCAGCAGCTTATTTTCGGGGCTCGAGCAGTACGTC.

This clonotype was counted only a few times. The V call is TRBV7-6, the J call TRBJ1-4; D ambiguous. CDR1 and CDR2 (germline): SGHVS, FNYEAQ. The CDR3 runs to 12 residues. V lost 6 bases, J lost 8 bases, and 10 bases lay in between. CDR3 DNA sequence: TGTGCCAGCAGGCCAAACATCGAAAAACTGTTTTTT. Protein sequence: CASRPNIEKLFF.

V and J are TRBV20-1 and TRBJ1-1; perhaps TRBD1 as D (6 bases). The CDR3 runs to 14 residues. The germline V gene has CDR1 DFQATT and CDR2 SNEGSKA (reference sequence). V dropped 6 bases and J dropped 1 base, with 15 bases sitting between them. Written as DNA, the CDR3 is TGCAGTGCGCAAACAGGGTTGGGGAACACTGAAGCTTTCTTT. Protein product: CSAQTGLGNTEAFF.

The sample holds a few counts of this clonotype. The V call is TRBV6-6, the J call TRBJ2-5; D unclear. V lost 5 bases, J lost 2 bases, and 12 bases lay in between. CDR3 length: 14 residues. Germline CDR1 is MNHNY and CDR2 is SVGAGI (reference sequence). The CDR3 loop is CASSPASAQETQYF. For the CDR3, the DNA is TGTGCCAGCAGTCCTGCGTCGGCACAAGAGACCCAGTACTTC.

V is TRBV12-3 or TRBV12-4 and J is TRBJ1-5, with a possible D match to TRBD1 (5 bases). The CDR3 has 19 residues. V gave up 2 bases and J gave up 7 bases, with 27 bases separating them. The CDR3, as DNA: TGTGCCAGCAGTTTACGGGGGGTTCTTGGGGAAGGAACGGGGCAGCCCCAGCATTTT. It codes for CASSLRGVLGEGTGQPQHF.

This clonotype was detected only a few times. The CDR3 bases are TGTGCCAGCAGCTCAGGGACGGCTTTCTTT. Its protein product is CASSSGTAFF. The chain employs TRBV7-2 and TRBJ1-1; D perhaps matches TRBD1 (5 bases). The CDR3 is made up of 10 amino acids. CDR1 and CDR2 (germline): SGHTA, FQGNSA. Trimming shortened V by 4 bases and J by 11 bases, and 8 bases separated the two germline ends.

The chain recombines TRBV29-1 with TRBJ2-5; 7 bases align to TRBD2. The CDR3 covers 13 residues. Per germline, CDR1 SQVTM and CDR2 ANQGSEA. V shed 5 bases and J 5 bases; nucleotides not matched to a gene: 8. CDR3 loop: CSVSSTSMETQYF. CDR3 DNA: TGCAGCGTTTCCTCGACTAGCATGGAGACCCAGTACTTC.

V gene TRBV4-3 combines with J gene TRBJ1-5, with TRBD1 matching 11 bases. The CDR3 sequence is 15 residues long. Per germline, CDR1 LGHNA and CDR2 YSLEER. The ends lost 4 bases at V and 8 bases at J; junction bases unmatched: 7. This CDR3 is CASSPRTGGTEPQHF. The DNA for the CDR3 is TGCGCCAGCAGCCCCCGGACAGGGGGCACGGAGCCCCAGCATTTT.

This clonotype was counted once. V is TRBV20-1 and J is TRBJ2-2, with TRBD2 identical over 13 bases. The trim removed 0 bases at V and 8 bases at J, leaving 6 bases unmatched. The CDR3 sequence is 16 residues long. Germline assignment: CDR1 DFQATT and CDR2 SNEGSKA (reference sequence). The CDR3: CSARDVLAGGPGELFF. The CDR3, as DNA: TGCAGTGCTAGAGATGTACTAGCGGGGGGGCCAGGGGAGCTGTTTTTT.

This clonotype was recorded a few times. The chain carries TRBV12-3 or TRBV12-4 and TRBJ1-5, with D possibly TRBD1 on 5 matching bases. The CDR3 is 14 amino acids. With 5 bases removed from V and 6 bases from J, the gap between germline ends came to 14 bases. In nucleotides, the CDR3 is TGTGCCAGCAGTATACTCGGGGGGGTTCAGCCCCAGCATTTT. Protein: CASSILGGVQPQHF.

This clonotype occurred a few times. The chain uses TRBV6-6 and TRBJ1-1, with D possibly being TRBD1 (6 bases). The CDR3 contains 13 residues. V lost 2 bases and J lost 11, with 15 bases in between. Germline V lookup: CDR1 MNHNY, CDR2 SVGAGI (reference sequence). As DNA, the CDR3 is TGTGCCAGCAGTTACGGCCCACAGGGCGCGGCTTTCTTT. Translating it yields CASSYGPQGAAFF.

The chain carries TRBV24-1 and TRBJ2-7, with D unclear. V was cut by 5 bases and J by 5 bases, with 9 bases left in between. The V gene's germline CDR1 is KGHDR and CDR2 SFDVKD. This CDR3 has 12 residues. The chain's CDR3 is CATSGADDEQYF. CDR3 DNA: TGTGCCACCAGTGGTGCGGATGACGAGCAGTACTTC.

The chain uses TRBV27 and TRBJ1-2; D is undetermined. From germline, CDR1 is MNHEY and CDR2 SMNVEV (reference sequence). This CDR3 has 14 residues. Trimming stripped 3 bases from V and 4 bases from J, with 12 bases between. The CDR3 nucleotides read TGTGCCAGCAGTTTTAGGCCGGCCTCCTATGGCTACACCTTC. It codes for CASSFRPASYGYTF.

The V gene is TRBV7-2, the J gene TRBJ1-6; TRBD1 matches at 7 bases. The CDR3 spans 16 residues. Germline V gene lookup returns CDR1 SGHTA and CDR2 FQGNSA. Unmatched junction bases numbered 10, after V lost 4 bases and J lost 7 bases. The CDR3 loop is CASSYSPQGKNSPLHF. CDR3 in DNA: TGTGCCAGCAGCTACTCGCCACAGGGGAAGAATTCACCCCTCCACTTT.

The chain couples TRBV6-5 to TRBJ1-3, with 8 nucleotides matching TRBD1. The germline gives CDR1 MNHEY, CDR2 SVGAGI. Unmatched junction bases numbered 9, after V lost 5 bases and J lost 3 bases. The CDR3 length is 16 residues. Here the CDR3 reads CASSLNPGTGGNTIYF. The CDR3, as DNA: TGTGCCAGCAGTCTAAACCCCGGGACAGGTGGAAACACCATATATTTT.

This chain joins TRBV6-1 and TRBJ2-2; D gene unclear. Germline-derived CDR1 and CDR2 are MNHNS and SASEGT. CDR3 length: 14 amino acids. With 3 bases removed from V and 4 bases from J, the gap between germline ends came to 9 bases. DNA for the CDR3: TGTGCCAGCAGTGACACGGTTGGCACCGGGGAGCTGTTTTTT. Translated: CASSDTVGTGELFF.

This chain links TRBV2 with TRBJ1-6; D is unresolved. Germline-derived CDR1 and CDR2 are SNHLY and FYNNEI. Trimming left V 8 bases short and J 8 bases short, with 10 bases between. The CDR3 loop spans 12 amino acids. Here the CDR3 reads CASDLSDSPLHF. Here the CDR3 DNA reads TGTGCCAGCGATCTATCGGATTCACCCCTCCACTTT.

The CDR3 spells CASSPRTGRNTEAFF. CDR3 nucleotide sequence: TGTGCCAGCAGCCCGAGGACAGGGCGAAACACTGAAGCTTTCTTT. The rearrangement links TRBV6-5 to TRBJ1-1; TRBD1 matches 8 bases. This CDR3 contains 15 residues. The germline gives CDR1 MNHEY, CDR2 SVGAGI. The J segment lost 2 bases and the V segment lost 6 bases, leaving 8 bases of the junction unmatched.

Sample share makes this clonotype large. V is TRBV5-1 and J is TRBJ1-5; unclear D gene. With 4 bases removed from V and 4 bases from J, the gap between germline ends came to 12 bases. Germline-derived CDR1 and CDR2 are SGHRS and YFSETQ. The CDR3 consists of 14 residues. CDR3 coding DNA: TGCGCCAGCAGCCCGGGATCCCAGAATCAGCCCCAGCATTTT. It specifies CASSPGSQNQPQHF.

This clonotype showed up many times. J is TRBJ1-5 and V is TRBV12-3 or TRBV12-4; D remains ambiguous. The CDR3 length is 13 residues. Trimming pared 6 bases from V and 0 bases from J, leaving 6 bases between. The CDR3 spells CASRGSSNQPQHF. In DNA form, the CDR3 reads TGTGCCAGCAGGGGGAGTAGCAATCAGCCCCAGCATTTT.